This T cell receptor beta chain appears in the sequencing data of a study of neurological immune-mediated disorders. Findings and limits, study-wide: Multiple sclerosis patients had less TCR clonal expansion than even healthy controls, unlike HTLV-1-associated myelopathy.

This clonotype came up many times. Its target is not known. Germline V lookup: CDR1 SGHRS, CDR2 YFSETQ. The V gene lost 0 bases and the J gene lost 0 bases, with 16 bases spanning the gap. This CDR3 has 17 residues. The cDNA was generated through 5'RACE incorporating 10-nucleotide random UMIs. MiXCR, run by TCRdb on the 5' RACE reads, gives a single entry per CDR3 protein. Among 35,000 to 45,000 distinct CDR3 sequences, roughly 7% were seen once, and the ten largest hold around 4.5%. The sequence came from a woman between 35 and 50 years old in good health. Sequenced input: PBMCs. The chain employs TRBV5-1 and TRBJ2-7; D is unclear. CDR3 DNA sequence: TGCGCCAGCAGCTTGGCCGGCCAGCTGAAGAGCTCCTACGAGCAGTACTTC. This sequence encodes CASSLAGQLKSSYEQYF.